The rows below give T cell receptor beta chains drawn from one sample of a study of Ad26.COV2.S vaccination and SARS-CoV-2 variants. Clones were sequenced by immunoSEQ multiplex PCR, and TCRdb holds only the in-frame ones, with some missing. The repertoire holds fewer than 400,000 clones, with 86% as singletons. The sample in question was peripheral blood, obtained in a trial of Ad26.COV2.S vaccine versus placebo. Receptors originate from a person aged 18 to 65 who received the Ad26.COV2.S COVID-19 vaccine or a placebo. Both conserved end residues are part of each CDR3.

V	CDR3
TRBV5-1	CASSLTGLAGDNEQFF
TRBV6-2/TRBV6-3	CASSREYGYTF
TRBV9	CASSANQGVGYTF
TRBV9	CASSVGSGQGDTEAFF
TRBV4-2	CASSQPGQGSNEQYF
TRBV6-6	CASGKQGWNTEAFF
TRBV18	CASSPLVAPNPGMNTEAFF
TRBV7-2	CASSKAGPVRVTGELFF
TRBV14	CASSQAGSEAFF
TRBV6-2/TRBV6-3	CASSSQGISNQPQHF
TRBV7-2	CASSPGIGTGYNYGYTF
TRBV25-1	CASSEPGTASLGYTF
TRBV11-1	CASSPGGRGGTGELFF
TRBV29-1	CSVDGRGEGGYTF
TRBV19	CASSPDRPF
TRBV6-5	CASRGGSNYGYTF
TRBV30	CAWSVYSGGTNEQFF
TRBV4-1	CASSQDDRQPQHF
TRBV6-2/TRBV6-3	CASSYPRVSGNTIYF
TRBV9	CASSVEGTGGTAEQFF
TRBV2	CASGGQGIETQYF
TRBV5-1	CASSPGPPLLAEAFF
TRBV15	CATSERTGAVDEQFF
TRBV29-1	CSVLTGGIEKLFF
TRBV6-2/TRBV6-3	CASGQGYGYTF
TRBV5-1	CASSLAPIRDTDTQYF
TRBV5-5	CASSGGLTYEQYF
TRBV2	CASRERRTDSYGYTF
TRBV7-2	CASSPRTSPGTYEQYF
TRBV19	CASSLRKQNGYGYTF
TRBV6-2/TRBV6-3	CASSQLQGAYNEQFF
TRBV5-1	CASSQITGKPEAFF
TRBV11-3	CASSSRATGGADTQYF
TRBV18	CASAHMDRTNTEAFF
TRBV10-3	CAIRDQETQYF
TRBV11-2	CASSFSGSLISGNTIYF
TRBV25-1	CASSRTGGVSGGYTF
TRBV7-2	CASSSRTVRGRGNTIYF
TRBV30	CAWSGDRGFYEQYF
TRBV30	CAWSSTGFTEAFF